This T cell receptor (beta chain) stems from a study of shared clonotypes between healthy human individuals. The study's findings and limits: Donor clonotype sharing was expected to depend on sequencing depth.

Libraries were prepared by immunoSEQ multiplex PCR; TCRdb keeps only in-frame clonotypes and omits some of them. The data contain millions of clones, just over 90% of them seen just once; the ten biggest clones take up 0.13% to 0.15%. Between the trimmed V and J ends, which lost 6 bases and 8 bases, there was a span of 13 bases. The CDR3 spans 12 residues. Per the germline V gene, CDR1 is MDHEN and CDR2 is SYDVKM. Notes on this clone: Its matching antigen is unknown.

This TCR was recovered from a man aged 18 to 30 in good health. The sample comprised naive CD4+ T cells sorted from blood. Subset of the sample: CD45RA+ positively selected. The chain recombines TRBV28 with TRBJ1-2; D call uncertain. DNA for the CDR3: TGTGCCAGCAGCCCCCCGGGCCGGGGCTACACCTTC. It specifies CASSPPGRGYTF.